The 5 T cell receptor beta chains presented below share a single source sample, sequenced in a study of CD8 T cells in Susac syndrome. The RNA, about 0.5 to 1 ug, was put through reverse transcription using random hexamers. TCRdb ran MiXCR on the immunoSEQ multiplex PCR reads and lists one entry per CDR3 protein. The sample has approximately 190,000 distinct CDR3 sequences; nearly 97% are singletons. Source material: CD4+ T cells from PBMCs. The receptors shown here come from a human donor with Susac syndrome.

This clonotype has only one observation. This sequence joins TRBV30 and TRBJ2-6; D is ambiguous. Trimming took 2 bases from V and 0 from J, leaving 5 bases between them. The CDR3 extends over 14 amino acids. Per the germline V gene, CDR1 is GTSNPN and CDR2 is SVGIG (reference sequence). The CDR3 reads CAWSISSGANVLTF. CDR3 in DNA: TGTGCCTGGAGTATCTCCTCTGGGGCCAACGTCCTGACTTTC.

This rearrangement joins TRBV12-3 or TRBV12-4 to TRBJ2-3; the D is unclear. Between the trimmed V and J ends, which lost 6 bases and 1 base, there was a span of 11 bases. The CDR3 extends over 14 amino acids. The CDR3 DNA follows: TGTGCCAGCAGCTTCTCAGCTGGCACAGATACGCAGTATTTT. Protein sequence: CASSFSAGTDTQYF.

A single count supports this clonotype. V is TRBV5-1 and J is TRBJ2-3; 14 nucleotides agree with TRBD2. Per germline, CDR1 SGHRS and CDR2 YFSETQ. The CDR3 runs to 15 residues. V lost 3 bases to trimming and J lost 4 bases; unmatched junction nucleotides: 1. CDR3 sequence: CASSWGLAGADTQYF. The CDR3, as DNA: TGCGCCAGCAGCTGGGGACTAGCGGGGGCAGATACGCAGTATTTT.

This chain joins TRBV30 and TRBJ1-1; D is unresolved. Looked up from germline, CDR1 is GTSNPN and CDR2 is SVGIG (reference sequence). V was clipped by 5 bases and J by 4 bases, with 11 bases between them. This CDR3 has 12 residues. The CDR3 spells CAWGRTTTEAFF. For the CDR3, the DNA is TGTGCCTGGGGACGTACTACCACTGAAGCTTTCTTT.

This sequence joins TRBV19 and TRBJ1-2; D is uncertain. Trimming took 4 bases from V and 8 from J, leaving 14 bases between them. Germline V CDR1 and CDR2: LNHDA, SQIVND (reference sequence). The length of the CDR3 is 13 residues. The CDR3 here is CASSTERVGGYTF. The CDR3 DNA reads as TGTGCCAGTAGTACCGAGAGGGTTGGCGGCTACACCTTC. Using reference TRBV19 and TRBJ1-2 for the parts outside the CDR3, the full variable domain is DGGITQSPKYLFRKEGQNVTLSCEQNLNHDAMYWYRQDPGQGLRLIYYSQIVNDFQKGDIAEGYSVSREKKESFPLTVTSAQKNPTAFYLCASSTERVGGYTFGSGTRLTVV.